This entry concerns a single TCR beta chain. Its antigen is still unknown. Germline V gene sequence: CDR1 SGHRS, CDR2 YFSETQ. Trimming stripped 4 bases from V and 6 bases from J, with 14 bases between. The CDR3 totals 13 residues. The study ran its PCR with 60 Vbeta and 13 Jbeta primers. Sequencing was performed with immunoSEQ multiplex PCR; in TCRdb, only in-frame clones are kept and a portion is missing. The profile shows around 140,000 clones, 82% of them singletons. These data belong to a study of cytomegalovirus exposure and HLA in healthy donors. Study-wide findings and caveats: Cytomegalovirus-associated TCR beta chains were listed, numbering roughly 150. CMV serostatus was the only immune exposure information that was available. High specificity and sensitivity for cytomegalovirus status were reported for the classifier. An analysis done earlier found most TCR beta V segments productive about 87% or about 30% of the time.

This chain joins TRBV5-1 and TRBJ2-7, with D perhaps matching TRBD1 (5 bases). The receptor was derived from a man younger than 35 in good health and CMV-seropositive. Sequencing input: PBMCs. The CDR3 protein is CASSLSWQGEQYF. The CDR3 DNA reads TGCGCCAGCAGCCTTTCATGGCAGGGCGAGCAGTACTTC.